A selection of T cell receptor beta chains follows, all from one sample in a study of shared clonotypes between healthy human individuals. Assay used: immunoSEQ multiplex PCR; TCRdb lists only in-frame clones, some missing. The repertoire holds over 2 million clones, roughly 92% seen once, with 0.3% to 0.45% in the top ten. Sequenced: naive CD4+ T cells from PBMCs. The receptors here all came from a man between 18 and 35 years old in good health. Some clones in this sample may be carry-over from other donors' samples. CDR3s include the opening cysteine and the closing phenylalanine or tryptophan. D genes are given only for firm matches. The listing skips clone size in some rows; elsewhere it reads once, few, many or a size class.

>few|-|TRBV6-6|TRBJ1-1
CASSYSLGKAFF
TGTGCCAGCAGTTACTCGCTGGGGAAGGCTTTCTTT
>-|TRBD1|TRBV7-6|TRBJ1-3
CASSYGTDSGNTIYF
TGTGCCAGCAGCTATGGGACAGACTCTGGAAACACCATATATTTT
>-|-|TRBV18|TRBJ1-1
CASFRDSNTEAFF
TGTGCCAGCTTCAGGGATTCGAACACTGAAGCTTTCTTT
>-|-|TRBV5-1|TRBJ2-3
CASSLAAGYGTDTQYF
TGCGCCAGCAGCTTGGCGGCAGGGTACGGGACAGATACGCAGTATTTT
>-|-|TRBV5-1|TRBJ2-7
CASSFGPTYEQYF
TGCGCCAGCAGCTTCGGCCCCACCTACGAGCAGTACTTC
>-|-|TRBV11-3|TRBJ2-2
CASSLGLGWGTGELFF
TGTGCCAGCAGCTTAGGGTTGGGCTGGGGCACCGGGGAGCTGTTTTTT
>-|-|TRBV27|TRBJ2-7
CASSPSIAELYEQYF
TGTGCCAGCAGTCCATCCATAGCGGAACTCTACGAGCAGTACTTC
>-|TRBD1|TRBV18|TRBJ2-7
CASSGDRVVYEQYF
TGTGCCAGCTCCGGAGACAGGGTTGTTTACGAGCAGTACTTC
>-|TRBD2|TRBV18|TRBJ2-1
CASSPPASGTNEQFF
TGTGCCAGCTCACCACCGGCTAGCGGGACAAATGAGCAGTTCTTC
>-|-|TRBV11-3|TRBJ2-3
CASSSRGSTDTQYF
TGTGCCAGCAGCTCTAGGGGGTCCACAGATACGCAGTATTTT
>-|TRBD2|TRBV28|TRBJ2-3
CASSRTSPVGDTQYF
TGTGCCAGCAGTAGGACTAGCCCAGTGGGGGATACGCAGTATTTT
>-|TRBD2|TRBV6-1|TRBJ2-3
CASSPPGLGRDTQYF
TGTGCCAGCAGTCCACCCGGACTAGGTAGAGATACGCAGTATTTT
>-|TRBD2|TRBV18|TRBJ2-3
CASSARGGLGTDTQYF
TGTGCCAGCTCAGCGCGGGGGGGGCTGGGCACAGATACGCAGTATTTT
>-|-|TRBV5-1|TRBJ1-4
CASSLVAGPNEKLFF
TGCGCCAGCAGCTTGGTAGCAGGGCCTAATGAAAAACTGTTTTTT
>-|-|TRBV27|TRBJ1-1
CASSAVRGTEAFF
TGTGCCAGCAGTGCTGTCAGGGGCACTGAAGCTTTCTTT
>-|-|TRBV5-4|TRBJ1-1
CASSLVPGFETEAFF
TGTGCCAGCAGCTTGGTGCCGGGGTTTGAGACTGAAGCTTTCTTT
>-|-|TRBV9|TRBJ2-2
CASSVVISRNTGELFF
TGTGCCAGCAGCGTAGTGATTAGCAGGAACACCGGGGAGCTGTTTTTT
>-|-|TRBV5-1|TRBJ2-5
CASRGVGVQETQYF
TGCGCCAGCAGGGGAGTCGGGGTTCAAGAGACCCAGTACTTC
>-|TRBD2|TRBV14|TRBJ2-7
CASSPRGGGLDGYEQYF
TGTGCCAGCAGCCCCCGCGGGGGGGGACTCGATGGCTACGAGCAGTACTTC
>-|-|TRBV7-3|TRBJ1-2
CASSLTGPQGGGYTF
TGTGCCAGCAGCTTAACAGGACCCCAGGGTGGAGGCTACACCTTC
>-|-|TRBV5-1|TRBJ2-1
CASSLAGGVLTGYEQFF
TGCGCCAGCAGCTTGGCGGGTGGAGTACTTACCGGCTATGAGCAGTTCTTC
>-|TRBD2|TRBV27|TRBJ2-7
CASSPPWSGISYEQYF
TGTGCCAGCAGTCCTCCATGGAGCGGGATCTCCTACGAGCAGTACTTC
>-|TRBD2|TRBV7-3|TRBJ2-2
CASSRAGPSNTGELFF
TGTGCCAGCAGCAGAGCGGGACCTTCGAACACCGGGGAGCTGTTTTTT
>-|-|TRBV28|TRBJ1-4
CASSDSLRDGREKLFF
TGTGCCAGCAGTGACAGCCTCCGGGACGGTAGGGAAAAACTGTTTTTT
>-|-|TRBV30|TRBJ1-5
CAWSGGFNQPQHF
TGTGCCTGGAGTGGCGGGTTTAATCAGCCCCAGCATTTT
>-|TRBD1|TRBV28|TRBJ2-7
CASSPRQGDPYEQYF
TGTGCCAGCAGCCCCAGACAGGGGGACCCCTACGAGCAGTACTTC
>-|-|TRBV5-1|TRBJ2-5
CASSLSNNHRDLETQYF
TGCGCCAGCAGCTTGTCAAATAATCACAGGGATTTAGAGACCCAGTACTTC
>-|TRBD2|TRBV7-2|TRBJ2-2
CASSLGRLAVRTGELFF
TGTGCCAGCAGCTTAGGGCGTCTAGCGGTTCGCACCGGGGAGCTGTTTTTT
>-|TRBD2|TRBV6-6|TRBJ2-1
CASSFGREGRGEQFF
TGTGCCAGCAGTTTCGGGCGGGAGGGCCGCGGTGAGCAGTTCTTC